This paragraph covers one TCR beta chain sequence. It has no known antigen specificity. No base-level quality is on record; no much larger clone is a single base apart. PBMCs were isolated by Ficoll-Paque density gradient centrifugation. The sample comes from a study of T-cell memory formation after mild COVID-19 listed by TCRdb under 2021. At the level of the whole study: TCR sequence clusters from the two donors were largely donor specific. Longitudinal TCRalpha and TCRbeta repertoire sequencing tracked T-cell clones expanding and contracting after mild COVID-19 in a couple of donors. The cohort comprised two young, previously healthy adult volunteers, one female and one male. The research as a whole found: Contracting CD4+ clones were found mainly in CM and EM memory subsets, while CD8+ clones were enriched in EMRA. SARS-CoV-2 specificity of the second-wave clones peaking on day 37 was not confirmed. Some responding clones were found in pre-infection memory, which suggests that pre-existing cross-reactive memory T cells took part in the SARS-CoV-2 response. The study covered only a couple of mild cases, and larger cohorts including severe cases with pre-infection samples were considered necessary. Balanced CD4/CD8 phenotypes were observed for clones contracting from day 15 to 85, whereas a bias towards CD4+ was observed for a second wave of clones expanding from day 15 to 37.

In the germline V gene, CDR1 corresponds to LGHNA and CDR2 to YSLEER. V and J are truncated by 0 bases and 9 bases respectively, leaving an intervening sequence of 24 bases. From the cysteine up to the phenylalanine, the CDR3 has a length of 18 residues. Only the CDR3 portion is preserved as DNA: 54 bases, with reading frame beginning at the first base. Sequencing was performed on an Illumina NovaSeq 6000. TCRalpha and TCRbeta cDNA libraries were constructed by 5'RACE with constant-segment primers, with sample barcodes and unique molecular identifiers being introduced. RNA was extracted from every sample with Trizol reagent. Library amplification was performed in two PCR steps, and a second sample barcode and Illumina TruSeq adapters were introduced in the second step. Sequencing of the libraries was done on an Illumina NovaSeq, producing 2 x 150 bp paired-end reads. As for the authors' bioinformatics: With migec v1.2.7, reads were demultiplexed and then collapsed into UMI-guided consensus sequences. With mixcr v2.1.11, UMI consensuses were aligned to TRA and TRB V and J templates and assembled into clonotypes. A clonotype was counted as expanded or contracted only if both edgeR and NoisET called the change significant, with noise models trained on biological replicates. edgeR calls used a false discovery rate-adjusted p below 0.01 and a log2 fold-change threshold of 1. As an exploratory analysis of dynamics, max-normalized trajectories of the 1000 most abundant clonotypes were examined with PCA combined with hierarchical clustering. Each responding clone was given a CD4 or CD8 phenotype based on the CD4+ and CD8+ repertoires, which had been sequenced separately. Through fastp at Q25 and MiXCR, TCRdb rebuilt clones from the public reads, retaining in-frame beta chains. Each entry is one CDR3 protein sequence, shown with its most common DNA and genes. The V and J calls were determined by TCRdb, not by the authors. The sample table shows 300,000 to 400,000 distinct CDR3 sequences, and about 15% are seen once. The biggest ten clones account for 20% to 25% of the sample.

The sequenced material came from PBMCs or a T cell subset sorted from them (not recorded which). The V gene is TRBV4-3 and the J gene is TRBJ2-1; the D gene is perhaps TRBD2, from 5 matching bases. The receptor was isolated from a man between 18 and 35 years old who had mild COVID-19 (a few samples of this study predate the infection). The sample titles of this study are shuffled in the database, so cell type and time point are left out; the donor was told from shared clones. For the CDR3, the sequence is CASSQDRVLIRGVSEQFF. The DNA sequence is TGCGCCAGCAGCCAAGATCGGGTATTAATTCGGGGAGTAAGTGAGCAGTTCTTC.